The 20 T cell receptor beta chains reported below all come from one sample, sequenced in a study of blood T cells in healthy people across ages. Together with a sample-barcoded 5' primer, a J-beta primer mix was included in a second PCR lasting about 6 to 11 cycles. TCRdb passed the 5' RACE reads through MiXCR, listing each CDR3 protein once. The data hold roughly 800,000 distinct CDR3 sequences, with roughly 60% observed a single time. The sequencing sample was made of blood. The receptors were gathered from a man aged 25-40 years in good health.

The chain links TRBV12-3 or TRBV12-4 to TRBJ1-5, with 9 bases aligning to TRBD1. This CDR3 contains 15 residues. J was trimmed by 2 bases and V by 4 bases; bases with no gene match: 3. CDR3 loop: CASSWTGDGNQPQHF. CDR3 coding DNA: TGTGCCAGCAGTTGGACAGGGGATGGCAATCAGCCCCAGCATTTT.

This chain uses TRBV6-5 with TRBJ1-3; 9 bases agree with TRBD1. The CDR3 extends over 18 amino acids. Germline V gene data show CDR1 as MNHEY and CDR2 as SVGAGI. V lost 2 bases to trimming and J lost 8 bases; unmatched junction nucleotides: 16. CDR3 coding DNA: TGTGCCAGCAGTTACCACAAACTAAGACCGGGACAGGGCCACACCATATATTTT. Its protein is CASSYHKLRPGQGHTIYF.

This chain uses TRBV29-1 with TRBJ2-3, with D unclear. Germline assignment: CDR1 SQVTM and CDR2 ANQGSEA. The germline V and J ends were trimmed by 4 bases and 8 bases, with 10 bases remaining between them. The CDR3 covers 11 residues. The CDR3 reads CSVVHSGTQYF. DNA for the CDR3: TGCAGCGTTGTTCATTCGGGTACGCAGTATTTT.

The chain links TRBV27 to TRBJ2-1; 7 bases are shared with TRBD2. This CDR3 is built from 14 residues. J gave up 8 bases and V 3 bases, and 7 bases lay outside the gene matches. CDR1 and CDR2 from the germline V gene are MNHEY and SMNVEV (reference sequence). The DNA of the CDR3 is TGTGCCAGCAGTTTGGGAGGGAGAGGCTATGAGCAGTTCTTC. Its protein product is CASSLGGRGYEQFF.

This chain links TRBV12-3 or TRBV12-4 with TRBJ1-2; 7 bases fit TRBD1. CDR3 length: 14 amino acids. The ends lost 6 bases at V and 5 bases at J; junction bases unmatched: 9. CDR3 in DNA: TGTGCCAGCAGATCGACAGGGTTTGATTATGGCTACACCTTC. This sequence encodes CASRSTGFDYGYTF.

The gene calls are TRBV7-2 and TRBJ1-2, with TRBD1 matching 7 bases. The junction had 8 bases not matched to a gene; V was cut back by 5 bases and J by 5 bases. Germline V gene data show CDR1 as SGHTA and CDR2 as FQGNSA. CDR3 size: 14 residues. CDR3 bases: TGTGCCAGCAGCGTTACAGGGGTAGGGTATGGCTACACCTTC. Encoded protein: CASSVTGVGYGYTF.

This clonotype was observed a single time. The rearrangement links TRBV29-1 to TRBJ1-4, with D uncertain. The CDR3 is made up of 14 amino acids. V shed 5 bases and J shed 7 bases, with 17 bases lying between them. Germline V gene sequence: CDR1 SQVTM, CDR2 ANQGSEA. The CDR3 is CSVHLQLDPEKLFF. In DNA form, the CDR3 reads TGCAGCGTTCACCTCCAACTTGATCCTGAAAAACTGTTTTTT.

This chain connects TRBV18 to TRBJ1-1; perhaps TRBD1 as D (5 bases). The ends were cut back, 5 bases at V and 0 bases at J, with 10 bases in the middle. This CDR3 is built from 14 residues. The germline V gene encodes CDR1 KGHSH and CDR2 LQKENI. Here the CDR3 DNA reads TGTGCCAGCTCAAAGGCAGGGATGAACACTGAAGCTTTCTTT. This codes for CASSKAGMNTEAFF.

The CDR3 region has the DNA TGTGCCAGCAGCTCCTTGGTAGGCGAGCAGTACTTC. Translated: CASSSLVGEQYF. The chain couples TRBV7-2 to TRBJ2-7; D is uncertain. The V gene's germline CDR1 is SGHTA and CDR2 FQGNSA. The CDR3 runs to 12 residues. The V end lost 4 bases, the J end lost 6 bases, and 10 bases lay between the germline ends.

The chain recombines TRBV29-1 with TRBJ2-5; possibly TRBD1 for D (7 bases). CDR3 length equals 14 residues. V dropped 2 bases and J dropped 6 bases, with 16 bases sitting between them. Per the germline V gene, CDR1 is SQVTM and CDR2 is ANQGSEA. The CDR3 loop reads CSVERAQGGQTQYF. The CDR3 DNA follows: TGCAGCGTTGAACGTGCCCAGGGGGGACAGACCCAGTACTTC.

The sample holds a few counts of this clonotype. The genes are TRBV20-1 and TRBJ1-1, with TRBD1 as a possible D gene (5 bases). The CDR3 has 12 residues. The ends were cut back, 3 bases at V and 1 base at J, with 6 bases in the middle. Per the germline V gene, CDR1 is DFQATT and CDR2 is SNEGSKA (reference sequence). The CDR3 coding sequence is TGCAGTGCTAGGGGGCGGAACACTGAAGCTTTCTTT. It is translated as CSARGRNTEAFF.

This clonotype has a single count. The chain carries TRBV12-3 or TRBV12-4 and TRBJ1-6; maybe TRBD1 (5 bases). Trimming pared 6 bases from V and 15 bases from J, leaving 15 bases between. This CDR3 contains 12 residues. The CDR3 loop is CASRSLQGFLHF. In DNA, the CDR3 is TGTGCCAGCAGGAGTCTCCAGGGATTCCTCCACTTT.

This clonotype has just a few counts. This rearrangement joins TRBV7-9 to TRBJ2-7; no clear D. Trimming shortened V by 0 bases and J by 2 bases, and 8 bases separated the two germline ends. The CDR3 is 14 amino acids. CDR1 is SEHNR and CDR2 is FQNEAQ in the germline V gene (reference sequence). CDR3 residues: CASSLAARPYEQYF. The CDR3 bases are TGTGCCAGCAGCTTAGCGGCTCGGCCCTACGAGCAGTACTTC.

This clonotype showed up just a few times. The chain employs TRBV20-1 and TRBJ1-5; unclear D gene. Per the germline V gene, CDR1 is DFQATT and CDR2 is SNEGSKA (reference sequence). With 0 bases removed from V and 4 bases from J, the gap between germline ends came to 7 bases. There are 13 residues in the CDR3. This chain's CDR3 is CSAREAGNQPQHF. The CDR3 region has the DNA TGCAGTGCTAGAGAGGCGGGAAATCAGCCCCAGCATTTT.

Many counts were recorded for this clonotype. The CDR3 here is CASSFFYEQYF. The CDR3 DNA is TGTGCCAGCAGCTTTTTCTACGAGCAGTACTTC. The chain couples TRBV28 to TRBJ2-7; D is unclear. CDR3 length: 11 residues. The germline gives CDR1 MDHEN, CDR2 SYDVKM. Trimming took off 6 bases at V and 3 bases at J, with 6 bases between the two ends.

The rearrangement joins TRBV20-1 to TRBJ2-7; D may be TRBD2 (5 bases). CDR1 and CDR2 from the germline V gene are DFQATT and SNEGSKA (reference sequence). CDR3 length equals 14 residues. V was shortened by 1 base and J by 1 base, with 11 bases between the two germline ends. This CDR3 reads CSARVLGISYEQYF. CDR3 nucleotide sequence: TGCAGTGCTAGAGTCCTCGGGATTTCCTACGAGCAGTACTTC.

The chain links TRBV18 to TRBJ2-5; D may correspond to TRBD1 or TRBD2 (5 bases each). Trimming left V 2 bases short and J 11 bases short, with 18 bases between. CDR3 length: 14 residues. CDR1 is KGHSH and CDR2 is LQKENI in the germline V gene. CDR3 loop: CASSPVQEYWEQYF. The CDR3 bases are TGTGCCAGCTCACCAGTACAGGAGTATTGGGAGCAGTACTTC. The full variable domain, its missing parts supplied by reference TRBV18 and TRBJ2-5, is NAGVMQNPRHLVRRRGQEARLRCSPMKGHSHVYWYRQLPEEGLKFMVYLQKENIIDESGMPKERFSAEFPKEGPSILRIQQVVRGDSAAYFCASSPVQEYWEQYFGPGTRLLVL.

The table lists this clonotype with a count of one. The chain combines TRBV6-1 with TRBJ2-3, with 12 bases matching TRBD2. Losses at the gene ends were 6 bases for V and 6 bases for J; bases not matched to a gene: 7. The CDR3 consists of 15 residues. Germline CDR1 and CDR2: MNHNS and SASEGT. The CDR3 DNA reads as TGTGCCAGCAGCCTAGCGGGGGGGCCATTGGATACGCAGTATTTT. Protein: CASSLAGGPLDTQYF.

The chain recombines TRBV6-4 with TRBJ2-2, with 7 bases aligning to TRBD1. CDR3 size: 14 residues. Germline V gene lookup returns CDR1 MRHNA and CDR2 SNTAGT. V lost 5 bases and J lost 3; bases outside the gene matches: 3. The CDR3 DNA reads TGTGCCAGCAGTTCCGGGACAGACACCGGGGAGCTGTTTTTT. Protein sequence: CASSSGTDTGELFF.

This chain joins TRBV7-2 and TRBJ2-7, with 7 bases lining up with TRBD2. Germline V gives CDR1 SGHTA, CDR2 FQGNSA. The CDR3 covers 15 residues. The V gene end was trimmed by 5 bases and the J gene end by 0 bases; junction bases not matched to a gene: 7. In nucleotides, the CDR3 is TGTGCCAGCAGCGGGGAGGCTAGCGGCTCCTACGAGCAGTACTTC. Protein: CASSGEASGSYEQYF.